This TCR beta chain appears in the sequencing data of a study of OX40 agonist ivuxolimab in advanced cancers. Background on the study: Earlier anti-PD-1, anti-PD-L1 or anti-CTLA-4 therapy was permitted; 40% had received some.

Points from the study as a whole: Low normalized T-cell clonal expansion was additionally recorded for some nonresponders. Blood T cells, both CD4+ and CD8+, expanded clonally by week 6 at 0.1 to 3.0 mg/kg.

Comments on this clone: Its matching antigen is unknown.

The repertoire was sequenced with immunoSEQ multiplex PCR; TCRdb's copy has only in-frame clones and lacks some. Among 20,000 or so clones listed, approximately 80% were seen once. The J segment lost 0 bases and the V segment lost 5 bases, leaving 9 bases of the junction unmatched. The germline V gene encodes CDR1 LNHDA and CDR2 SQIVND (reference sequence). The length of the CDR3 is 17 residues. Blood got drawn at baseline, again on cycle 4 day 1, and then on cycle 7 day 1. The clonotype was recovered from an adult with an advanced solid tumor such as melanoma, head and neck, liver or kidney cancer. This sequence joins TRBV19 and TRBJ2-1; 8 positions match TRBD2. The sequencing here drew on CD4+ or CD8+ T cells sorted from blood, taken in a trial of the OX40 agonist ivuxolimab. For the CDR3, the DNA is TGTGCCAGTAGTGCTTATAGCGGGGCCAGCTCCTACAATGAGCAGTTCTTC. Amino acids: CASSAYSGASSYNEQFF.